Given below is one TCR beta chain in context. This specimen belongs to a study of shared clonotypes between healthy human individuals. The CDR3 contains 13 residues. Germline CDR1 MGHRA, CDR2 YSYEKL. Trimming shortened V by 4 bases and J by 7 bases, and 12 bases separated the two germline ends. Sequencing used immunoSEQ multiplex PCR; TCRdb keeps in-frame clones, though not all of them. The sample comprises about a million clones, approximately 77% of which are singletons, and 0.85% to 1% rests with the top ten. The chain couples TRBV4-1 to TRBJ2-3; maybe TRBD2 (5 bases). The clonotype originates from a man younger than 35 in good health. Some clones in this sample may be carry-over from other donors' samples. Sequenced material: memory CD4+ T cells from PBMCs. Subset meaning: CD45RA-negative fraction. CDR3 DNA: TGCGCCAGCAGCCTACTAGGCTTGAATACGCAGTATTTT. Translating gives CASSLLGLNTQYF.